The 31 T cell receptor beta chains below all came from one sample that was sequenced in a study of cytomegalovirus exposure and HLA in healthy donors. PCR was performed using 60 Vbeta and 13 Jbeta primers. Using immunoSEQ multiplex PCR, the repertoire was profiled, and TCRdb retains in-frame clones only, with some absent. The sample records 95,000 to 100,000 clones, more than 60% being singletons. The sample comprised PBMCs. Receptors were obtained from a human donor in good health.

The CDR3 DNA is TGCAGCGCCAACGACAGGGGACATACCGGGGAGCTGTTTTTT. Protein sequence: CSANDRGHTGELFF. The chain uses TRBV29-1 and TRBJ2-2; 8 nucleotides align to TRBD1. Germline lookup yields CDR1 SQVTM and CDR2 ANQGSEA. The CDR3 loop spans 14 amino acids. With V trimmed by 7 bases and J by 5 bases, 9 bases remained unmatched.

This chain links TRBV6-4 with TRBJ1-6; possibly TRBD1 for D (5 bases). V dropped 8 bases and J dropped 9 bases, with 14 bases sitting between them. The CDR3 has 13 amino acids. Germline loops: CDR1 MRHNA, CDR2 SNTAGT. As DNA, the CDR3 is TGTGCCAGCGGGGGGGACGGAGCTTCACCCCTCCACTTT. Its protein product is CASGGDGASPLHF.

This chain joins TRBV5-1 and TRBJ2-5, with 9 bases lining up with TRBD2. The CDR3 has 15 residues. CDR1 and CDR2 (germline): SGHRS, YFSETQ. V shed 0 bases and J 7 bases; nucleotides not matched to a gene: 7. CDR3 loop: CASSLDISGSGTQYF. CDR3 bases: TGCGCCAGCAGCTTGGATATTAGCGGGAGTGGGACCCAGTACTTC.

The rearrangement joins TRBV5-6 to TRBJ2-5; no clear D. Germline CDR1 and CDR2: SGHDT and YYEEEE. The CDR3 has 12 amino acids. Deletions cut 4 bases from V and 1 base from J, with 5 bases between. This chain's CDR3 is CASSPLQETQYF. For the CDR3, the DNA is TGTGCCAGCAGCCCACTCCAAGAGACCCAGTACTTC.

The rearrangement joins TRBV27 to TRBJ2-2; TRBD1 matches 8 bases. Germline CDR1 and CDR2: MNHEY and SMNVEV (reference sequence). V lost 1 base and J lost 5; bases outside the gene matches: 3. This CDR3 is built from 15 residues. This chain's CDR3 is CASSLYQGATGELFF. In DNA, the CDR3 is TGTGCCAGCAGTTTATACCAGGGGGCAACCGGGGAGCTGTTTTTT.

The chain couples TRBV5-1 to TRBJ1-6; D gene uncertain. V was clipped by 0 bases and J by 10 bases, with 14 bases between them. The CDR3 totals 15 residues. Germline V gene sequence: CDR1 SGHRS, CDR2 YFSETQ. The CDR3 sequence: CASSLEPDWSSPLHF. The CDR3 DNA reads as TGCGCCAGCAGCTTGGAACCCGACTGGAGCTCACCCCTCCACTTT.

This chain joins TRBV7-8 and TRBJ1-5; TRBD1 agrees at 9 bases. Germline V gene lookup returns CDR1 SGHVS and CDR2 FQNEAQ. The length of the CDR3 is 16 residues. V was clipped by 1 base and J by 5 bases; unmatched bases: 6. DNA of the CDR3: TGTGCCAGCAGCTTAGGAGACAGGGGGTATGATCAGCCCCAGCATTTT. The encoded protein is CASSLGDRGYDQPQHF.

The chain combines TRBV6-5 with TRBJ1-4; maybe TRBD1 (6 bases). The CDR3 runs to 12 residues. V was trimmed by 6 bases and J by 6 bases, leaving 8 bases between them. Germline loops: CDR1 MNHEY, CDR2 SVGAGI. This CDR3 reads CASRRQDEKLFF. The CDR3 DNA follows: TGTGCCAGCAGACGACAGGATGAAAAACTGTTTTTT.

The V call is TRBV14, the J call TRBJ1-1; 9 bases are a match to TRBD1. The CDR3 consists of 15 residues. In germline, CDR1 is SGHDN, CDR2 FVKESK. J was trimmed by 3 bases and V by 4 bases; bases with no gene match: 6. CDR3 amino acids: CASSPRTGVDTEAFF. The CDR3 DNA is TGTGCCAGCAGCCCCCGGACAGGGGTGGACACTGAAGCTTTCTTT.

V and J are TRBV9 and TRBJ2-7; TRBD2 agrees at 7 bases. The CDR3 has 15 residues. Germline V CDR1 and CDR2: SGDLS, YYNGEE. V lost 3 bases to trimming and J lost 2 bases; unmatched junction nucleotides: 8. The CDR3 is CASSGHATSTYEQYF. The CDR3 region has the DNA TGTGCCAGCAGCGGACATGCGACTAGCACCTACGAGCAGTACTTC.

The chain links TRBV6-5 to TRBJ1-5, with 9 bases fitting TRBD1. Germline assignment: CDR1 MNHEY and CDR2 SVGAGI. CDR3 length: 15 amino acids. V shed 6 bases, J shed 4 bases, and the junction held 7 bases outside the gene matches. The CDR3 loop reads CASSPTGGGNQPQHF. The CDR3 DNA is TGTGCCAGCAGCCCAACAGGGGGCGGTAATCAGCCCCAGCATTTT.

This chain connects TRBV6-5 to TRBJ1-1; 8 nucleotides match TRBD1. This CDR3 is built from 12 residues. The germline gives CDR1 MNHEY, CDR2 SVGAGI. V gave up 6 bases and J gave up 4 bases; unmatched junction bases: 1. CDR3 in amino acids: CASRGTGTEAFF. As DNA, the CDR3 is TGTGCCAGCAGAGGGACAGGCACTGAAGCTTTCTTT.

The chain joins TRBV27 to TRBJ2-5, with 10 bases lining up with TRBD2. CDR1 is MNHEY, CDR2 SMNVEV, per germline (reference sequence). V lost 2 bases to trimming and J lost 2 bases; unmatched junction nucleotides: 2. The CDR3 covers 15 residues. The CDR3: CASSLTSGVQETQYF. CDR3 bases: TGTGCCAGCAGTTTAACTAGCGGGGTACAAGAGACCCAGTACTTC.

The chain uses TRBV19 and TRBJ1-2; TRBD1 is a possible D gene (6 bases). V lost 6 bases to trimming and J lost 0 bases, with 11 bases between them. This CDR3 is 14 amino acids long. Germline V lookup: CDR1 LNHDA, CDR2 SQIVND (reference sequence). The CDR3 reads CASRTGNTNYGYTF. The CDR3 coding sequence is TGTGCCAGTAGAACAGGGAATACTAACTATGGCTACACCTTC.

The rearrangement joins TRBV19 to TRBJ2-2, with TRBD1 identical over 10 bases. The junction had 2 bases not matched to a gene; V was cut back by 5 bases and J by 5 bases. The CDR3 has 14 amino acids. Germline V lookup: CDR1 LNHDA, CDR2 SQIVND (reference sequence). Written as DNA, the CDR3 is TGTGCCAGTAGTGACAGGGGGCCGACCGGGGAGCTGTTTTTT. Its translation: CASSDRGPTGELFF.

V gene TRBV7-2 combines with J gene TRBJ2-4; D perhaps matches TRBD2 (6 bases). The ends were cut back, 5 bases at V and 0 bases at J, with 11 bases in the middle. CDR1 and CDR2 (germline): SGHTA, FQGNSA. This CDR3 region has 15 residues. This CDR3 reads CASSGGFLAKNIQYF. CDR3 nucleotide sequence: TGTGCCAGCAGCGGAGGGTTTCTAGCCAAAAACATTCAGTACTTC.

The rearrangement joins TRBV9 to TRBJ2-2; 10 nucleotides agree with TRBD1. This CDR3 is 15 amino acids long. Per germline, CDR1 SGDLS and CDR2 YYNGEE. V lost 4 bases, J lost 4 bases, and 4 bases stayed unmatched. CDR3 sequence (DNA): TGTGCCAGCAGCTCGGGACAGGGGTTCACCGGGGAGCTGTTTTTT. This codes for CASSSGQGFTGELFF. The full variable domain, completed using reference TRBV9 and TRBJ2-2, is DSGVTQTPKHLITATGQRVTLRCSPRSGDLSVYWYQQSLDQGLQFLIQYYNGEERAKGNILERFSAQQFPDLHSELNLSSLELGDSALYFCASSSGQGFTGELFFGEGSRLTVL.

The V and J genes are TRBV19 and TRBJ1-6; weak D call: TRBD1 (5 bases). The CDR3 runs to 17 residues. CDR1 and CDR2 from the germline V gene are LNHDA and SQIVND (reference sequence). Between the trimmed V and J ends, which lost 3 bases and 10 bases, there was a span of 22 bases. DNA for the CDR3: TGTGCCAGTAGTATTAGGTTACAGGTTGGTGTCGGCTCACCCCTCCACTTT. The encoded protein is CASSIRLQVGVGSPLHF.

The DNA for the CDR3 is TGTGCCAGCAGCTTGCCAGGGCCCCAAGAGACCCAGTACTTC. Its translation is CASSLPGPQETQYF. V usage is TRBV5-6 and J usage is TRBJ2-5, with D perhaps TRBD1 (5 bases). This CDR3 contains 14 residues. The V and J ends lost 1 base and 1 base respectively, with 8 bases between them. The germline gives CDR1 SGHDT, CDR2 YYEEEE.

The chain links TRBV5-1 to TRBJ2-7, with a tentative D call TRBD1 (5 bases). V lost 4 bases, J lost 2 bases, and 16 bases lay in between. The germline gives CDR1 SGHRS, CDR2 YFSETQ. The CDR3 is 15 amino acids. For the CDR3, the DNA is TGCGCCAGCAGCCCCGGACCGCCAGGGACCTACGAGCAGTACTTC. Translated: CASSPGPPGTYEQYF. The full variable domain, rest sourced from reference TRBV5-1 and TRBJ2-7, is KAGVTQTPRYLIKTRGQQVTLSCSPISGHRSVSWYQQTPGQGLQFLFEYFSETQRNKGNFPGRFSGRQFSNSRSEMNVSTLELGDSALYLCASSPGPPGTYEQYFGPGTRLTVT.

The rearrangement joins TRBV4-1 to TRBJ1-1, with D possibly being TRBD1 (5 bases). This CDR3 spans 15 amino acids. Deletions cut 4 bases from V and 4 bases from J, with 16 bases between. Germline V gene data show CDR1 as MGHRA and CDR2 as YSYEKL. CDR3 nucleotides: TGCGCCAGCAGCCCGGGAGGGAGGGGCGGCACTGAAGCTTTCTTT. Amino acids: CASSPGGRGGTEAFF.

V and J are TRBV11-2 and TRBJ2-2; D is possibly TRBD1 (5 bases). CDR1 SGHAT and CDR2 FQNNGV come from the germline V gene. V lost 5 bases, J lost 0 bases, and 13 bases lay in between. This CDR3 is 16 amino acids long. CDR3 sequence reads: CASSGRQITNTGELFF. DNA of the CDR3: TGTGCCAGCAGCGGGCGACAGATTACGAACACCGGGGAGCTGTTTTTT.

The chain couples TRBV5-1 to TRBJ1-1; 12 bases are shared with TRBD1. The germline V gene encodes CDR1 SGHRS and CDR2 YFSETQ. CDR3 length equals 19 residues. V lost 5 bases, J lost 1 base, and 15 bases stayed unmatched. In DNA form, the CDR3 reads TGCGCCAGCAGTTTTTTATCCGGGACAGGGGGCAACAAGAACACTGAAGCTTTCTTT. Its translation: CASSFLSGTGGNKNTEAFF.

V is TRBV7-8 and J is TRBJ1-2, with a tentative D call TRBD1 (5 bases). The CDR3 is 14 amino acids. Trimming took off 7 bases at V and 2 bases at J, with 14 bases between the two ends. CDR1 and CDR2 from the germline V gene are SGHVS and FQNEAQ. Here the CDR3 reads CASTSKGQNYGYTF. The CDR3, as DNA: TGTGCCAGCACCTCCAAGGGGCAGAACTATGGCTACACCTTC.

The rearrangement uses TRBV11-2 and TRBJ2-5; possible D gene TRBD1, 5 bases. Germline CDR1 reads SGHAT; CDR2 reads FQNNGV. The CDR3 consists of 14 residues. Trimming took off 4 bases at V and 11 bases at J, with 20 bases between the two ends. The CDR3 DNA is TGTGCCAGCAGCTCAACAGGTAACCAGAAGGAGCAGTACTTC. As protein: CASSSTGNQKEQYF.

J is TRBJ2-5 and V is TRBV12-5; 8 bases are shared with TRBD2. This CDR3 spans 15 amino acids. The V gene's germline CDR1 is LGHNT and CDR2 FRNRAP. V shed 4 bases and J 4 bases; nucleotides not matched to a gene: 8. The CDR3 DNA sequence: TGTGCTAGTGGTTCCGGGAGGGTAGGTAGAGAGACCCAGTACTTC. Translating gives CASGSGRVGRETQYF.

V gene TRBV7-3 combines with J gene TRBJ2-7; TRBD2 matches at 12 bases. The CDR3 is 20 residues long. J was trimmed by 4 bases and V by 2 bases; bases with no gene match: 18. Germline lookup yields CDR1 SGHTA and CDR2 FQGTGA. In DNA form, the CDR3 reads TGTGCCAGCAGCTTATGGGTATGGGCTAGCGGGGGGGAGGACGAATACGAGCAGTACTTC. Translating it yields CASSLWVWASGGEDEYEQYF.

The V gene is TRBV11-1, the J gene TRBJ2-7, with TRBD2 matching over 11 bases. This CDR3 spans 17 amino acids. The V segment lost 1 base and the J segment 1 base; nucleotides outside the gene matches: 6. Germline V lookup: CDR1 SGHAT, CDR2 FQDESV (reference sequence). The CDR3 is CASSLGGTSGVSYEQYF. CDR3 DNA sequence: TGTGCCAGCAGCTTAGGTGGGACTAGCGGAGTGTCCTACGAGCAGTACTTC.

V is TRBV6-5 and J is TRBJ2-7; TRBD1 agrees at 11 bases. Germline V gene data show CDR1 as MNHEY and CDR2 as SVGAGI. The CDR3 loop spans 14 amino acids. V shed 10 bases and J 7 bases; nucleotides not matched to a gene: 12. For the CDR3, the DNA is TGTGCCACCGCGCGGACAGGGGGCCTCTGTGAGCAGTACTTC. This translates into CATARTGGLCEQYF.

The chain is built from TRBV5-5 and TRBJ1-5; D gene ambiguous. The V end lost 1 base, the J end lost 3 bases, and 5 bases lay between the germline ends. Germline V CDR1 and CDR2: SGHKS, YYEKEE (reference sequence). This CDR3 contains 13 residues. CDR3 nucleotides: TGTGCCAGCAGCTTGCGGTACAATCAGCCCCAGCATTTT. Its translation: CASSLRYNQPQHF.

This clone was seen more than once but under ten times. The rearrangement links TRBV7-9 to TRBJ1-1, with D tentatively TRBD1 (6 bases). The CDR3 consists of 14 residues. Germline CDR1 SEHNR, CDR2 FQNEAQ (reference sequence). The ends were cut back, 3 bases at V and 1 base at J, with 9 bases in the middle. The CDR3 protein is CASSFGQKNTEAFF. The CDR3 DNA is TGTGCCAGCAGCTTCGGACAGAAGAACACTGAAGCTTTCTTT.